Listed below are T cell receptor beta chains from one sample, sequenced in a study of patients with pleural tuberculosis. TCRdb reanalysed the reads using MiXCR and keeps one entry per CDR3 protein. Among just under 30,000 distinct CDR3 sequences listed, roughly 18% were seen once. The sequenced material came from peripheral blood. The receptors come from a human donor with pleural tuberculosis. Each CDR3 is given with its conserved first and last residue. The order of the fields is V gene, J gene, D gene, clone size, CDR3 protein, CDR3 DNA. A D gene is named only where the DNA matches it firmly. A row's size may be missing; if present it is once, few, many or a size class.

TRBV7-2,TRBJ1-2,NA,NA,CAGSLVGYGYTF,TGCGCCGGCAGCTTAGTGGGCTATGGCTACACCTTC
TRBV12-3/TRBV12-4,TRBJ1-1,NA,many,CASSLATAGGGTEAFF,TGTGCCAGCAGTTTAGCGACGGCAGGCGGTGGGACTGAAGCTTTCTTT
TRBV4-1,TRBJ2-1,NA,few,CASSHPTEGLEFF,TGCGCCAGCAGCCATCCGACCGAGGGGCTGGAGTTCTTC
TRBV29-1,TRBJ1-1,NA,many,CSVTEGPEAFF,TGCAGCGTCACTGAAGGGCCTGAAGCTTTCTTT
TRBV7-9,TRBJ2-1,TRBD1,many,CASSWGQRNEQFF,TGTGCCAGCAGCTGGGGACAGAGGAATGAGCAGTTCTTC
TRBV20-1,TRBJ2-2,NA,many,CSNFPRVSNTGELFF,TGCAGCAATTTTCCCAGGGTCTCGAACACCGGGGAGCTGTTTTTT
TRBV2,TRBJ1-1,NA,many,CASRNRPLEDTEAFF,TGTGCCAGCAGAAATAGGCCCCTCGAAGACACTGAAGCTTTCTTT
TRBV13,TRBJ2-3,NA,many,CASSWDEGTDTQYF,TGTGCCAGCAGCTGGGACGAGGGCACAGATACGCAGTATTTT
TRBV6-1,TRBJ2-5,NA,NA,CAGSLSAKTQYF,TGTGCCGGCAGTCTTTCGGCTAAGACCCAGTACTTC
TRBV6-1,TRBJ1-2,NA,NA,CASSRQIGVQGGSDYTF,TGCGCCAGCAGCCGTCAAATTGGAGTACAGGGAGGCAGTGACTACACCTTC
TRBV19,TRBJ1-5,NA,many,CASRPRSLGQPQHF,TGTGCCAGTAGGCCAAGGAGCCTGGGACAGCCCCAGCATTTT
TRBV29-1,TRBJ2-7,TRBD2,NA,CSVENEAGVSYEQYF,TGCAGCGTTGAAAACGAGGCGGGAGTTTCTTACGAGCAGTACTTC
TRBV4-1,TRBJ2-7,NA,many,CASSPRESSYGQYF,TGCGCCAGTTCGCCCCGGGAGAGCTCCTACGGGCAGTACTTC
TRBV4-2,TRBJ2-5,NA,many,CASSQGVGEARETQYF,TGTGCCAGCAGCCAAGGGGTGGGGGAGGCCCGGGAGACCCAGTACTTC
TRBV5-6,TRBJ1-1,TRBD1,many,CASSWGQGARNTEAFF,TGTGCCAGCAGCTGGGGACAGGGGGCGAGAAACACTGAAGCTTTCTTT
TRBV20-1,TRBJ2-1,NA,NA,CSASSPTSFYNEQFF,TGCAGTGCTAGCTCTCCCACTAGCTTCTACAATGAGCAGTTCTTC
TRBV6-1,TRBJ2-1,TRBD2,medium-sized,CASSLAEARNEQFF,TGTGCCAGCAGCCTAGCGGAAGCGCGCAATGAGCAGTTCTTC
TRBV6-2/TRBV6-3,TRBJ2-5,TRBD2,many,CASSARAGGRQETQYF,TGTGCCAGCAGTGCTCGTGCGGGGGGCCGTCAAGAGACCCAGTACTTC
TRBV30,TRBJ1-5,NA,many,CAWTRGWGNQPQHF,TGTGCCTGGACTCGGGGTTGGGGCAATCAGCCCCAGCATTTT
TRBV29-1,TRBJ1-1,NA,many,CSVSQGAEGGAFF,TGCAGCGTTTCACAGGGTGCCGAAGGTGGGGCTTTCTTT
TRBV25-1,TRBJ1-1,TRBD1,NA,CASSEGGTGGSEAFF,TGTGCCAGCAGTGAAGGGGGTACAGGGGGCTCTGAAGCTTTCTTT
TRBV6-5,TRBJ1-1,NA,medium-sized,CASSYSRKGTEAFF,TGTGCCAGCAGTTACTCCCGAAAGGGTACTGAAGCTTTCTTT
TRBV7-2,TRBJ2-7,NA,NA,CASCRVGCEQCF,TGTGCCAGCTGCAGGGTGGGCTGCGAGCAGTGCTTC
TRBV10-3,TRBJ2-3,NA,many,CAISTTSTDTQYF,TGTGCCATCAGTACGACTAGCACAGATACGCAGTATTTT